This T cell receptor (beta chain) was observed in a study of CD8+ T cells in alopecia areata. Whole-study findings and limits: Higher clonality and more expanded CD8+ clones appeared in lesional than normal scalp.

CD4+ and CD8+ T cells were sorted from PBMCs stained for CD3, CD4 and CD8. Of note for this clone: Its antigen is unknown.

V was trimmed by 2 bases and J by 2 bases, leaving 9 bases between them. Germline-derived CDR1 and CDR2 are SGHRS and YFSETQ. The CDR3 length is 14 residues. RNA extraction and reverse transcription yielded cDNA as sequencing template. The protocol was immunoSEQ multiplex PCR, while the TCRdb copy is restricted to in-frame clones and leaves out a portion. The table includes about 140,000 clones, 50% to 60% detected once. The chain recombines TRBV5-1 with TRBJ2-3; D remains ambiguous. The specimen sequenced was CD4+ T cells sorted from blood. This sequence was found in a human donor in good health. The CDR3 spells CASSLEGSTDTQYF. Written as DNA, the CDR3 is TGCGCCAGCAGCTTAGAAGGTTCCACAGATACGCAGTATTTT. Looking up the rest from reference TRBV5-1 and TRBJ2-3 gives the full variable domain: KAGVTQTPRYLIKTRGQQVTLSCSPISGHRSVSWYQQTPGQGLQFLFEYFSETQRNKGNFPGRFSGRQFSNSRSEMNVSTLELGDSALYLCASSLEGSTDTQYFGPGTRLTVL.